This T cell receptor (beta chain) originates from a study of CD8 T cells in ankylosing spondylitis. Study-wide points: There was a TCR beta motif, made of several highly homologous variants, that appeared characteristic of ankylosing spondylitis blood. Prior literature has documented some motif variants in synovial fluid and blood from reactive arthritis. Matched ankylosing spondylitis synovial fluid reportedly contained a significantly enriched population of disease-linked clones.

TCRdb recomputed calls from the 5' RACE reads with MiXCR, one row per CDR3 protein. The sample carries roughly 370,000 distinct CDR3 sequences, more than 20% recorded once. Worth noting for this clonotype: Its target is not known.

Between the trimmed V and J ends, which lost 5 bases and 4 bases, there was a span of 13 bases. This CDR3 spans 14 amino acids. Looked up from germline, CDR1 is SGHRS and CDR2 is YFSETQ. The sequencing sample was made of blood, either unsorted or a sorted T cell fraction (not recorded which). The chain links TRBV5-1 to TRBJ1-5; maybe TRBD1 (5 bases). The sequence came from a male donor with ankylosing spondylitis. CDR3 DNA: TGCGCCAGCAGTCCCCAGGGTAGAAATCAGCCCCAGCATTTT. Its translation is CASSPQGRNQPQHF.